This T cell receptor beta chain was captured in a study of cytomegalovirus exposure and HLA in healthy donors. General study points: Sequencing probably produced one cluster of sequence variants that were highly shared.

Researchers ran the PCR with 60 Vbeta and 13 Jbeta primers. Authors' methods: Per a later analysis, the number of unique TCR beta chains was roughly 80 million, of which around 10 million were shared. Clones were read by immunoSEQ multiplex PCR, and TCRdb kept only the in-frame ones, dropping some. V and J calls and clone size are given by that table; D and trimming were obtained from the DNA. The sample consists of 95,000 to 120,000 clones, less than 80% of them appearing once. Of note for this clone: Antigen specificity is unknown. At the DNA level, this CDR3 is encoded by other sequences in the same sample as well.

The specimen was PBMCs. This receptor was obtained from a woman between 40 and 55 years old in good health and CMV-seropositive.

The CDR3: CASSYSYEQYF. DNA for the CDR3: TGTGCCAGCAGTTATTCCTACGAGCAGTACTTC. The chain is built from TRBV2 and TRBJ2-7, with no clear D. The V gene's germline CDR1 is SNHLY and CDR2 FYNNEI. The CDR3 is 11 residues long. Trimming left V 5 bases short and J 1 base short, with 3 bases between. Filled out from reference TRBV2 and TRBJ2-7, the complete variable domain reads EPEVTQTPSHQVTQMGQEVILRCVPISNHLYFYWYRQILGQKVEFLVSFYNNEISEKSEIFDDQFSVERPDGSNFTLKIRSTKLEDSAMYFCASSYSYEQYFGPGTRLTVT.